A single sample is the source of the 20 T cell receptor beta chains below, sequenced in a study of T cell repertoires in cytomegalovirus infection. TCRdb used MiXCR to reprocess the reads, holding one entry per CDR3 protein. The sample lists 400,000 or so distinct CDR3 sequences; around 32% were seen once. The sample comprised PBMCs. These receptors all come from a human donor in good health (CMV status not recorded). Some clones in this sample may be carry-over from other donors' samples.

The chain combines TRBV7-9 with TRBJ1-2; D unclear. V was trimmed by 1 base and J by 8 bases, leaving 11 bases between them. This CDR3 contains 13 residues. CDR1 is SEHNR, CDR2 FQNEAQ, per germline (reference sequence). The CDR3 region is CASSLDPKEGYTF. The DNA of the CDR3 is TGTGCCAGCAGCTTAGACCCTAAGGAGGGCTACACCTTC.

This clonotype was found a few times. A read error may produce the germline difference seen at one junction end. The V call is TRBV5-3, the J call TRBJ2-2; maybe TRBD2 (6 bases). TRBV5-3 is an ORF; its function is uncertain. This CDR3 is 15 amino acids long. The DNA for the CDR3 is TGTGCCAGCAGCTCTGGACTATCGGGCACCGGGGAGCTGTTTTTT. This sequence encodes CASSSGLSGTGELFF.

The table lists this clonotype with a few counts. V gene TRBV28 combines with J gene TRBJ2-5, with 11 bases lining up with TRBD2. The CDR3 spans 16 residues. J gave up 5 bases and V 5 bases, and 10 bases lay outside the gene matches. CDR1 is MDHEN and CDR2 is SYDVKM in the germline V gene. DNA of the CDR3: TGTGCCAGCAGTCCCCTGACTAGCGGGGATATCGAGACCCAGTACTTC. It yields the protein CASSPLTSGDIETQYF.

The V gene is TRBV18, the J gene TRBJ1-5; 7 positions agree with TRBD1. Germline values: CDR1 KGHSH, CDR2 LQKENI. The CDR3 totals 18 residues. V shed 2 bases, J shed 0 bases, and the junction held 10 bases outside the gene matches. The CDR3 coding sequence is TGTGCCAGCTCACCAGGCGAAAATACAGGGGATAGCAATCAGCCCCAGCATTTT. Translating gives CASSPGENTGDSNQPQHF.

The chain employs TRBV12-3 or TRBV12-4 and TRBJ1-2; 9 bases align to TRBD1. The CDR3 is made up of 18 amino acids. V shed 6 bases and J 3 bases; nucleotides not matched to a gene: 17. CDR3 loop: CASSGGGQGTSRDYGYTF. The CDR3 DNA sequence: TGTGCCAGCAGCGGAGGGGGACAGGGTACTAGTAGGGACTATGGCTACACCTTC.

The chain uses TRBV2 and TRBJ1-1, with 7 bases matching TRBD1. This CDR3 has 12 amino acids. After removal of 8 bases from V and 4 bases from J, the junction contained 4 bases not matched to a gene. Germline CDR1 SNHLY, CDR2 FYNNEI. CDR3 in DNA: TGTGCCAGCGCGGAGGGGGCCACTGAAGCTTTCTTT. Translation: CASAEGATEAFF.

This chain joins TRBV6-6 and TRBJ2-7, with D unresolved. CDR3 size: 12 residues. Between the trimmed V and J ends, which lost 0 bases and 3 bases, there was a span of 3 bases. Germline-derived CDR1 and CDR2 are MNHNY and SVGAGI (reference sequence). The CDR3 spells CASSYSYYEQYF. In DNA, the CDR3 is TGTGCCAGCAGTTACTCCTACTACGAGCAGTACTTC.

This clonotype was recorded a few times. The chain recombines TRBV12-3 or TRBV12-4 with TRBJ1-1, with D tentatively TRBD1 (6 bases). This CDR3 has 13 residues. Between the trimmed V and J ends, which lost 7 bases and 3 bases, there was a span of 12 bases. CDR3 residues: CASIGGWDTEAFF. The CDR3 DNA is TGTGCCAGCATTGGGGGCTGGGACACTGAAGCTTTCTTT.

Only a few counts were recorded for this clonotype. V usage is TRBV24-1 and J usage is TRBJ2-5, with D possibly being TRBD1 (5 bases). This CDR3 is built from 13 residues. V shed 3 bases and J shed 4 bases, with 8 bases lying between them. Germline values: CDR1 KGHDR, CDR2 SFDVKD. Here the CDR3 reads CATSDAGSETQYF. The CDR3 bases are TGTGCCACCAGTGATGCAGGGTCAGAGACCCAGTACTTC.

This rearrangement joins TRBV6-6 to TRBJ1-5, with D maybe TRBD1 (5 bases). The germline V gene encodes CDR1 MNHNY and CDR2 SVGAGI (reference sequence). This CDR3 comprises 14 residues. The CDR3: CAISDQGINQPQHF. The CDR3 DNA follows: TGTGCAATCAGTGATCAGGGAATCAATCAGCCCCAGCATTTT.

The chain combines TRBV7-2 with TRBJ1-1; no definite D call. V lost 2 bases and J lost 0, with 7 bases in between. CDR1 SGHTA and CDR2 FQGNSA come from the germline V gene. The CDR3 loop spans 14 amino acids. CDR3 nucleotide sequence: TGTGCCAGCAGCTTAACAGATGTGAACACTGAAGCTTTCTTT. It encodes CASSLTDVNTEAFF.

CDR3 loop: CASSLEPGQPGKLFF. The CDR3 nucleotides read TGCGCCAGCAGCTTGGAACCGGGACAGCCTGGAAAACTGTTTTTT. The genes are TRBV5-1 and TRBJ1-4; 7 positions match TRBD1. This CDR3 spans 15 amino acids. Germline V gene data show CDR1 as SGHRS and CDR2 as YFSETQ. V lost 0 bases and J lost 10; bases outside the gene matches: 9.

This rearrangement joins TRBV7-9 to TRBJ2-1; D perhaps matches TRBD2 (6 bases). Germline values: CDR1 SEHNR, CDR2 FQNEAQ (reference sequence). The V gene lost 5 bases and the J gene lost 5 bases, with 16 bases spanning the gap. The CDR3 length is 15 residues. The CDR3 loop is CASSTPGLSNNEQFF. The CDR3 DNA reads TGTGCCAGCAGCACTCCGGGACTCTCTAACAATGAGCAGTTCTTC.

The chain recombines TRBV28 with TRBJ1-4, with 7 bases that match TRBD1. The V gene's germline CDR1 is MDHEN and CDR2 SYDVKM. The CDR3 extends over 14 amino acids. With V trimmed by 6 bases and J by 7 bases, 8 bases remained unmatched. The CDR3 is CASSYVAGGEKLFF. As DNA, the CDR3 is TGTGCCAGCAGCTACGTGGCAGGGGGTGAAAAACTGTTTTTT.

The CDR3 loop is CASSDRNTEAFF. Here the CDR3 DNA reads TGTGCCAGCAGCGACCGAAACACTGAAGCTTTCTTT. The V gene is TRBV5-4, the J gene TRBJ1-1; D gene unclear. CDR3 length: 12 amino acids. Germline CDR1 SGHNT, CDR2 YYREEE (reference sequence). The ends were cut back, 4 bases at V and 2 bases at J, with 6 bases in the middle.

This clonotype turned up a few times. CDR3 region: CASSLTSGSETQYF. For the CDR3, the DNA is TGCGCCAGCAGCTTGACCAGCGGCAGTGAGACCCAGTACTTC. The chain uses TRBV5-1 and TRBJ2-5, with TRBD2 as a possible D gene (5 bases). Germline lookup yields CDR1 SGHRS and CDR2 YFSETQ. CDR3 length equals 14 residues. Trimming left V 1 base short and J 5 bases short, with 12 bases between.

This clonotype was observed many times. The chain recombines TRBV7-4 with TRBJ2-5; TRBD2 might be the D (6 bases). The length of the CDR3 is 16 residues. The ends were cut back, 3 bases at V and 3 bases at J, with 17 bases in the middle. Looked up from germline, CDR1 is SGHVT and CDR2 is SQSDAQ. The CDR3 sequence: CASSLTPWRGEETQYF. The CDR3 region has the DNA TGTGCCAGCAGCTTGACCCCATGGCGGGGAGAAGAGACCCAGTACTTC.

CDR3 amino acids: CASSFQTGNEQFF. In DNA form, the CDR3 reads TGTGCCAGCAGCTTCCAGACGGGGAATGAGCAGTTCTTC. The chain uses TRBV5-5 and TRBJ2-1, with D maybe TRBD2 (5 bases). Germline-derived CDR1 and CDR2 are SGHKS and YYEKEE (reference sequence). Trimming shortened V by 2 bases and J by 7 bases, and 10 bases separated the two germline ends. The CDR3 runs to 13 residues.

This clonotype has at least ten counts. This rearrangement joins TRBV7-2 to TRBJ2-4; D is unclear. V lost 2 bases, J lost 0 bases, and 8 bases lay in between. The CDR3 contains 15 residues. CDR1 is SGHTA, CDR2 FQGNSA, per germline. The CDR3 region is CASSLRSPAKNIQYF. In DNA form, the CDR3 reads TGTGCCAGCAGCTTAAGGTCCCCAGCCAAAAACATTCAGTACTTC.

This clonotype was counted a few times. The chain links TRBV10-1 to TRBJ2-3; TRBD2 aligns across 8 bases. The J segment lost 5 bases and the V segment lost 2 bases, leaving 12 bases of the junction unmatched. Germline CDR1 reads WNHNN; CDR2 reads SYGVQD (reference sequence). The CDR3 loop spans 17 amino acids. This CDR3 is CASSERGGGGPGDTQYF. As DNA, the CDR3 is TGCGCCAGCAGTGAGAGGGGCGGCGGGGGGCCTGGAGATACGCAGTATTTT.